This paragraph covers one T cell receptor (beta chain) sequence. These data belong to a study of CD8 T cells in Susac syndrome. The RNA, about 0.5 to 1 ug, was put through reverse transcription using random hexamers. The TCR beta CDR3 was amplified by immunoSEQ multiplex PCR across 54 Vbeta, 13 Jbeta. TCRdb reprocessed the immunoSEQ multiplex PCR reads with MiXCR, giving one entry per CDR3 protein. Of approximately 190,000 distinct CDR3 sequences listed, roughly 96% were seen once; the top ten hold 0.085% to 0.095%. The CDR3 extends over 17 amino acids. With 7 bases clipped from V and 6 bases from J, the junction kept 20 bases outside the gene matches. CDR1 is DFQATT and CDR2 is SNEGSKA in the germline V gene (reference sequence).

The sequence derives from a human donor with multiple sclerosis. The chain has TRBV20-1 and TRBJ2-1; TRBD2 matches 8 bases. Sequenced: CD4+ T cells from PBMCs. CDR3 coding DNA: TGCAGTGTAGGGGGGTCTATCACGGGAGGGGAATCCAATGAGCAGTTCTTC. Its translation is CSVGGSITGGESNEQFF.